This T cell receptor (beta chain) was observed in a study of regulatory T cells in long-lasting Graves disease. The time point denotes: newly diagnosed GD, antithyroid drugs for less than 3 months. With RNA extracted from PBMCs as input, the TCR library was made. V was trimmed by 3 bases and J by 0 bases, leaving 10 bases between them. There are 16 residues in the CDR3. The germline CDR1 and CDR2 sequences are KGHDR and SFDVKD. For TCR beta, libraries came from iRepertoire HTBI primers and Arm-PCR of CDR3 regions. Each CDR3 protein is one row after TCRdb ran MiXCR on the multiplex PCR reads. The sample holds about 470,000 distinct CDR3 sequences, 14% to 15% seen once. This clonotype was detected ten times or more. These data were likewise used in another study, on T cells in Graves' hyperthyroidism and ophthalmopathy.

V and J are TRBV24-1 and TRBJ2-2, with D possibly being TRBD1 (6 bases). This specimen consisted of peripheral blood mononuclear cells (PBMCs), obtained at new diagnosis, from a patient treated with antithyroid drugs. The clonotype was recovered from a woman in her twenties or thirties with Graves disease. This CDR3 is CATSDTGTSNTGELFF. Written as DNA, the CDR3 is TGTGCCACCAGTGATACCGGGACATCGAACACCGGGGAGCTGTTTTTT.